These 26 T cell receptor beta chains originate from one sample sequenced in a study of blood T cells in healthy people across ages. The authors ran a second PCR of 7 to 11 cycles using a sample-barcoded 5' primer and a J-beta primer mix. A single record per CDR3 protein comes from TCRdb applying MiXCR to the 5' RACE reads. The profile shows about 930,000 distinct CDR3 sequences, 25% to 30% of them singletons. These data are also associated with another study on T cells of mothers and their children.

Sequenced material: blood. These receptor sequences come from a woman aged 40 to 50 in good health.

V gene TRBV12-3 or TRBV12-4 combines with J gene TRBJ1-5; D remains unclear. With 5 bases removed from V and 3 bases from J, the gap between germline ends came to 8 bases. The CDR3 is 13 amino acids. CDR3 loop: CASSPWDNQPQHF. The CDR3 coding sequence is TGTGCCAGCAGTCCGTGGGACAATCAGCCCCAGCATTTT.

The rearrangement links TRBV6-5 to TRBJ2-5, with 8 bases matching TRBD1. The V and J ends lost 9 bases and 11 bases, in that order; junction bases with no gene match: 20. Germline assignment: CDR1 MNHEY and CDR2 SVGAGI. The CDR3 extends over 15 amino acids. CDR3 DNA: TGTGCCAGTATCCCCCGGGCAGGGGGCTATCATGAGCAGTACTTC. Its translation is CASIPRAGGYHEQYF.

This clonotype was observed a handful of times. V and J are TRBV10-3 and TRBJ1-2; TRBD1 is a possible D gene (6 bases). The CDR3 totals 15 residues. Per germline, CDR1 ENHRY and CDR2 SYGVKD. The V gene lost 7 bases and the J gene lost 3 bases, with 18 bases spanning the gap. CDR3 protein: CAIKPDSPRDYGYTF. The CDR3, as DNA: TGTGCCATCAAACCGGACAGTCCAAGGGACTATGGCTACACCTTC.

The chain recombines TRBV3-1 with TRBJ1-1; 7 positions agree with TRBD1. CDR1 and CDR2 from the germline V gene are LGHDT and YNNKEL (reference sequence). The J segment lost 3 bases and the V segment lost 0 bases, leaving 4 bases of the junction unmatched. The CDR3 is 15 residues long. The CDR3: CASSQEVQGYTEAFF. The CDR3 region has the DNA TGTGCCAGCAGCCAAGAGGTACAGGGGTACACTGAAGCTTTCTTT.

This clonotype was detected a few times. The genes are TRBV5-4 and TRBJ1-1; weak D call: TRBD1 (5 bases). Trimming shortened V by 4 bases and J by 3 bases, and 19 bases separated the two germline ends. CDR3 length: 16 amino acids. Germline assignment: CDR1 SGHNT and CDR2 YYREEE (reference sequence). The CDR3 coding sequence is TGTGCCAGCAGCCCCATCCATACAGGACCATACACTGAAGCTTTCTTT. Translating it yields CASSPIHTGPYTEAFF.

The rearrangement links TRBV19 to TRBJ2-5, with TRBD2 matching over 11 bases. The V gene end was trimmed by 3 bases and the J gene end by 5 bases; junction bases not matched to a gene: 11. The length of the CDR3 is 17 residues. Germline lookup yields CDR1 LNHDA and CDR2 SQIVND (reference sequence). Written as DNA, the CDR3 is TGTGCCAGTAGTATTTGGGCTAGCGGGGGGCCGGAGGAGACCCAGTACTTC. This codes for CASSIWASGGPEETQYF.

The chain has TRBV11-2 and TRBJ2-4; 10 positions match TRBD1. Losses at the gene ends were 3 bases for V and 13 bases for J; bases not matched to a gene: 15. Germline-derived CDR1 and CDR2 are SGHAT and FQNNGV. The CDR3 is made up of 16 amino acids. CDR3 coding DNA: TGTGCCAGCAGCTTTAGGGCCGGGACAGGGGCAGGGGAGCAGTACTTC. Protein product: CASSFRAGTGAGEQYF.

V gene TRBV29-1 combines with J gene TRBJ2-1, with 9 bases identical to TRBD2. The junction had 8 bases not matched to a gene; V was cut back by 2 bases and J by 15 bases. The CDR3 contains 12 residues. The V gene's germline CDR1 is SQVTM and CDR2 ANQGSEA. CDR3 bases: TGCAGCGTTGAAAAAGGTAGCGGGGGTACGTTCTTC. Its translation is CSVEKGSGGTFF.

Only a few counts were recorded for this clonotype. This chain links TRBV18 with TRBJ2-1, with TRBD1 matching over 7 bases. V lost 4 bases to trimming and J lost 15 bases; unmatched junction nucleotides: 18. This CDR3 comprises 15 residues. Germline values: CDR1 KGHSH, CDR2 LQKENI. In DNA form, the CDR3 reads TGTGCCAGCTCACTTTCGGGACAGTGGCCCAGTGGTAGGTTCTTC. Translated: CASSLSGQWPSGRFF.

This clonotype was found many times. The CDR3 region has the DNA TGCGCCAGCAGCTGGTCGGACAGGGGAGTCACTGAAGCTTTCTTT. It yields the protein CASSWSDRGVTEAFF. This chain uses TRBV5-1 with TRBJ1-1; 9 positions match TRBD1. The germline CDR1 and CDR2 sequences are SGHRS and YFSETQ. V shed 3 bases and J 4 bases; nucleotides not matched to a gene: 7. The CDR3 runs 15 residues.

This clonotype was seen a single time. The chain couples TRBV20-1 to TRBJ1-5; D not certain. CDR3 size: 15 residues. Trimming cost V 1 base and J 2 bases, with 12 bases left between them. Germline CDR1 reads DFQATT; CDR2 reads SNEGSKA (reference sequence). The CDR3 sequence is CSARGGRHGNQPQHF. DNA for the CDR3: TGCAGTGCTAGAGGTGGAAGGCATGGCAATCAGCCCCAGCATTTT.

This clonotype was seen ten or more times. The V call is TRBV5-1, the J call TRBJ2-3, with 10 bases matching TRBD1. The CDR3 covers 16 residues. V lost 1 base and J lost 5; bases outside the gene matches: 7. In germline, CDR1 is SGHRS, CDR2 YFSETQ. CDR3 protein: CASSLPGQGYGDTQYF. In nucleotides, the CDR3 is TGCGCCAGCAGCTTGCCGGGACAGGGGTATGGAGATACGCAGTATTTT.

This clonotype has only one observation. As DNA, the CDR3 is TGTGCCAGCAGCTTAGCGGGGGGATACTCCTACAATGAGCAGTACTTC. It encodes CASSLAGGYSYNEQYF. The chain joins TRBV7-2 to TRBJ2-7, with D possibly TRBD2 on 6 matching bases. The CDR3 spans 16 residues. Trimming cost V 0 bases and J 7 bases, with 19 bases left between them. Germline-derived CDR1 and CDR2 are SGHTA and FQGNSA.

The rearrangement joins TRBV29-1 to TRBJ1-1, with D perhaps TRBD1 (6 bases). The germline gives CDR1 SQVTM, CDR2 ANQGSEA. The CDR3 is made up of 11 amino acids. Trimming removed 5 bases at V and 6 bases at J, with 10 bases between. CDR3 DNA: TGCAGCGTTCAGGGGAAGGCTGAAGCTTTCTTT. It encodes CSVQGKAEAFF.

As concerns this clonotype: An end of the junction differs from the germline gene, which may be a read error. The chain couples TRBV20-1 to TRBJ2-5, with 12 bases aligning to TRBD2. From germline, CDR1 is DFQATT and CDR2 SNEGSKA (reference sequence). This CDR3 is 17 amino acids long. In nucleotides, the CDR3 is TGCAGTGCTCCCCGAGCTAGCGGGGGGGCCCTGGGAGAGGCCCAGTACTTC. It codes for CSAPRASGGALGEAQYF.

This clonotype was counted ten times or more. The chain uses TRBV5-1 and TRBJ2-1; 8 bases agree with TRBD2. The length of the CDR3 is 13 residues. Germline values: CDR1 SGHRS, CDR2 YFSETQ. With V trimmed by 5 bases and J by 3 bases, 1 base remained unmatched. CDR3 sequence reads: CASRSGGYNEQFF. In nucleotides, the CDR3 is TGCGCCAGCAGGAGCGGGGGCTACAATGAGCAGTTCTTC. Based on the CDR3 plus reference TRBV5-1 and TRBJ2-1, the full variable domain is KAGVTQTPRYLIKTRGQQVTLSCSPISGHRSVSWYQQTPGQGLQFLFEYFSETQRNKGNFPGRFSGRQFSNSRSEMNVSTLELGDSALYLCASRSGGYNEQFFGPGTRLTVL.

Note on this clonotype: Given a much more abundant clone one base away, this may be a read error. The rearrangement uses TRBV5-1 and TRBJ2-5, with unresolved D. Germline lookup yields CDR1 SGHRS and CDR2 YFSETQ. V lost 6 bases, J lost 11 bases, and 14 bases lay in between. This CDR3 contains 11 residues. CDR3 DNA: TGCGCCAGCAACGGATCGGGTGAGCAGTACTTC. Protein product: CASNGSGEQYF.

V usage is TRBV5-1 and J usage is TRBJ2-1, with 10 bases fitting TRBD2. The ends lost 4 bases at V and 2 bases at J; junction bases unmatched: 6. Germline values: CDR1 SGHRS, CDR2 YFSETQ. This CDR3 is built from 16 residues. The CDR3 region has the DNA TGCGCCAGCAGCCCCGGGACTAGCGCAGCCTACAATGAGCAGTTCTTC. It is translated as CASSPGTSAAYNEQFF.

V gene TRBV24-1 combines with J gene TRBJ2-2, with D possibly being TRBD2 (6 bases). V was cut by 10 bases and J by 0 bases, with 8 bases left in between. Per the germline V gene, CDR1 is KGHDR and CDR2 is SFDVKD. This CDR3 is built from 13 residues. The CDR3 DNA follows: TGTGCCACTGGGACTGCGAACACCGGGGAGCTGTTTTTT. Amino acids: CATGTANTGELFF.

This clonotype has just a few counts. The chain uses TRBV12-3 or TRBV12-4 and TRBJ1-1; no firm D call. Trimming removed 2 bases from V and 1 base from J, with 2 bases in between. The CDR3 is 12 residues long. The CDR3 DNA sequence: TGTGCCAGCAGTTTATGGAACACTGAAGCTTTCTTT. Its protein product is CASSLWNTEAFF.

In this sample, this clonotype turned up a few times. The chain is built from TRBV11-1 and TRBJ2-1; TRBD2 might be the D (6 bases). The J call may be mistaken, given a closer DNA end match to TRBJ2-7. Germline loops: CDR1 SGHAT, CDR2 FQDESV (reference sequence). The CDR3 has 15 amino acids. The CDR3 region is CASSLRAGSYNEQYF. CDR3 DNA: TGTGCCAGCAGCTTAAGAGCGGGCTCCTACAATGAGCAGTACTTC.

This clonotype was seen repeatedly, ten times or more. The chain combines TRBV7-2 with TRBJ2-7; 8 bases match TRBD2. CDR1 SGHTA and CDR2 FQGNSA come from the germline V gene. The CDR3 extends over 14 amino acids. J gave up 0 bases and V 5 bases, and 3 bases lay outside the gene matches. CDR3 region: CASSLSGGSYEQYF. DNA for the CDR3: TGTGCCAGCAGCCTCAGCGGGGGCTCCTACGAGCAGTACTTC.

This clonotype has just a few counts. The genes are TRBV6-2 or TRBV6-3 and TRBJ1-1; D is ambiguous. Deletions cut 6 bases from V and 12 bases from J, with 17 bases between. From germline, CDR1 is MNHEY and CDR2 SVGEGT. The CDR3 runs to 12 residues. The DNA for the CDR3 is TGTGCCAGCAGCCCCGTAGGGCCCTATCCTTTCTTT. Its protein is CASSPVGPYPFF.

In the case of this clonotype: An end of the junction differs from the germline gene, which may be a read error. The V gene is TRBV18, the J gene TRBJ2-7; weak D call: TRBD2 (5 bases). CDR1 is KGHSH and CDR2 is LQKENI in the germline V gene. CDR3 size: 14 residues. The DNA of the CDR3 is TGTGCCAGCTCACCACGGACGGGAACCTACGTGCAGTACTTC. This encodes CASSPRTGTYVQYF.

This clonotype was counted many times. The rearrangement joins TRBV27 to TRBJ2-6; TRBD1 aligns across 10 bases. V lost 7 bases, J lost 4 bases, and 10 bases stayed unmatched. The CDR3 runs 17 residues. The V gene's germline CDR1 is MNHEY and CDR2 SMNVEV (reference sequence). In DNA, the CDR3 is TGTGCCAGCACCCTCGACAGGGGGCTTGGGGGGGCCAACGTCCTGACTTTC. Translation: CASTLDRGLGGANVLTF.

This clonotype was picked up a small number of times. One end of the junction does not line up with germline, which may come from a read error. This chain connects TRBV5-1 to TRBJ2-2; a weak D match, TRBD1 (6 bases). Germline V gene sequence: CDR1 SGHRS, CDR2 YFSETQ. The CDR3 length is 15 residues. CDR3 loop: CASSSGQMNTGELFF. The CDR3 DNA reads as TGTGCCAGCAGCTCCGGACAGATGAACACCGGGGAGCTGTTTTTT.